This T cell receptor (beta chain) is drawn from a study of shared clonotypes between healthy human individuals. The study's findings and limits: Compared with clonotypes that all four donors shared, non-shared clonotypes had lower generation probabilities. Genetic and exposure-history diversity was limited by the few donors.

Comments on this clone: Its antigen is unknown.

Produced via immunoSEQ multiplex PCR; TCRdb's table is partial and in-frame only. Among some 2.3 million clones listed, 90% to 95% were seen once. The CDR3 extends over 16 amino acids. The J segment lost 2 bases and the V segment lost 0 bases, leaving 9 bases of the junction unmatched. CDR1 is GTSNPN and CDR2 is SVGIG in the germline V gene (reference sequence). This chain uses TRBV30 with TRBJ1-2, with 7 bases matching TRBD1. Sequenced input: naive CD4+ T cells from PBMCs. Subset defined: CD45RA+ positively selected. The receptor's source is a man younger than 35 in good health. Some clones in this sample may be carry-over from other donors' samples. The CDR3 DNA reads TGTGCCTGGAGTGTTGGCTCGGGACAGCAGAACTATGGCTACACCTTC. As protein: CAWSVGSGQQNYGYTF.